This T cell receptor (beta chain) was captured in a study of kidney transplant recipient with SARS-CoV-2 infection (dated by TCRdb to about 2021). TCRdb records Illumina MiSeq as the sequencer. The peripheral T cell repertoire was profiled for human TCRbeta genes. In the paper's pipeline: To account for variability over time, differences in clonotype abundance were tested using beta-binomial modelling. Expanded clonotypes were screened against the ImmuneCODE reference database of SARS-CoV-2-associated TCRs and were mapped to viral genome regions. Additional repertoire analyses were carried out for TRBV gene usage, CDR3 length, CDR3 amino acid overlap between time points, clonotype abundance distributions and Jaccard similarity. The public reads were run again by TCRdb, first through fastp at Q25 and then through MiXCR, and only productive beta chains were kept. Identical CDR3 proteins give one entry, which carries the most common genes and DNA. The V and J calls were not made by the authors but by TCRdb's processing. This sample lists under 300,000 distinct CDR3 sequences; 29% were detected once. The ten largest clones represent roughly 7% of the sample.

This clonotype was counted ten times or more. Its antigen specificity is not known. No base qualities exist here, and no much larger clone lies one base off it. The time point label on this specimen signifies: pre-pandemic baseline sample and day 111 after first positive SARS-CoV-2 test. In the germline V gene (reference sequence), CDR1 corresponds to SEHNR and CDR2 to FQNEAQ. Between the V and J ends, shortened by 2 bases and 0 bases respectively, the junction contains 8 bases. From the cysteine through the phenylalanine, the CDR3 covers 16 amino acids. Solely the CDR3 DNA is kept, with 48 bases framed from the first base.

The source is a male patient in his thirties who had COVID-19 and was a kidney transplant recipient. Some T cells may originate with the graft donor following a transplant. This specimen consisted of a blood sample, obtained at baseline and on approximately day 120 from a kidney transplant recipient. The receptor chain draws on TRBV7-9 and TRBJ2-6, with no reliable assignment of the D segment. DNA sequence: TGTGCCAGCAGCTTACTAGGACGCTCTGGGGCCAACGTCCTGACTTTC. The resulting protein is CASSLLGRSGANVLTF.